This record looks at one T cell receptor (beta chain) sequence and its context. The CDR3 length is 14 residues. Germline CDR1 and CDR2: MNHEY and SVGEGT. Trimming removed 3 bases from V and 2 bases from J, with 8 bases in between. Participants spanned ages roughly 18 to 90 years and resided in roughly 22 US areas. In assigning cohorts, the study relied on participant-reported clinical history. Data came from immunoSEQ multiplex PCR; TCRdb stores just in-frame clones and leaves some out. This table holds roughly 250,000 clones, roughly 93% found once. The data stem from a study of blood T cell repertoires in COVID-19. Study-level background: Spain, Italy and the United States supplied samples that represented acute and convalescent COVID-19.

The TCR comes from a woman between 35 and 50 years old with acute COVID-19. Sequencing was carried out using PBMCs or T cells enriched from blood (not recorded which). The V gene is TRBV6-2 or TRBV6-3, the J gene TRBJ1-3, with D unresolved. CDR3 residues: CASSYVSAGNTIYF. In DNA form, the CDR3 reads TGTGCCAGCAGTTATGTCAGCGCTGGAAACACCATATATTTT.